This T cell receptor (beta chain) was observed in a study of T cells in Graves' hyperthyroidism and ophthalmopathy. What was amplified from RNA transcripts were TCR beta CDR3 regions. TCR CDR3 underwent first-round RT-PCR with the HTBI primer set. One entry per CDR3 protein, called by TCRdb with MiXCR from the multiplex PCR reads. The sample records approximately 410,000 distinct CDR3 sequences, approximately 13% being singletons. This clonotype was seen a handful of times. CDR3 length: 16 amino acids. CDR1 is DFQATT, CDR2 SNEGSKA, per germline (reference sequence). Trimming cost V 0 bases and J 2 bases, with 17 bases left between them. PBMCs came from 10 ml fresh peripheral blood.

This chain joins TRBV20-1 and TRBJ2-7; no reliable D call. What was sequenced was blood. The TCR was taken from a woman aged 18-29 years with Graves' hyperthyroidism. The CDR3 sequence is CSARDLRGVSPYEQYF. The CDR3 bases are TGCAGTGCTAGAGATCTTAGAGGTGTCTCCCCCTACGAGCAGTACTTC.